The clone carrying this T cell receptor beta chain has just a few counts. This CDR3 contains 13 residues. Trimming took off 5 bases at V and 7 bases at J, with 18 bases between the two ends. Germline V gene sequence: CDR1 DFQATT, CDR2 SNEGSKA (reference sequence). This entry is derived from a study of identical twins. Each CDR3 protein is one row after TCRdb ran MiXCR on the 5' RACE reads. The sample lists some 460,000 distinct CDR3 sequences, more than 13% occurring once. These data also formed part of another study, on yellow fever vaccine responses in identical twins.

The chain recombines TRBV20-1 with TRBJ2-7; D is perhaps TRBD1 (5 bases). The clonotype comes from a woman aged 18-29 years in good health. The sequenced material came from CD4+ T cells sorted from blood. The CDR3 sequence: CSASQDHLREQYF. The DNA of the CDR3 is TGCAGTGCTTCACAGGACCACTTACGGGAGCAGTACTTC.